The rows below give T cell receptor beta chains drawn from one sample of a study of blood T cell repertoires in COVID-19. Sequencing used immunoSEQ multiplex PCR; TCRdb keeps in-frame clones, though not all of them. The data contain some 100,000 clones, about 89% of them seen just once; the ten biggest clones take up about 9.4%. Sequencing was carried out using peripheral blood. The receptors shown here come from a middle-aged man with acute or convalescent COVID-19. CDR3s include the opening cysteine and the closing phenylalanine or tryptophan. The order of the fields is J gene, V gene, CDR3 length, clone size, D gene, CDR3 DNA, CDR3 protein. D genes are given only for firm matches. Not every row has a clone size; where given, it reads once, few, many or a size class.

>TRBJ2-5|TRBV19|14|NA|NA
TGTGCCAGTAGTATAGGTAACAGGGTAGAGACCCAGTACTTC
CASSIGNRVETQYF
>TRBJ2-7|TRBV6-1|16|NA|NA
TGTGCCAGCAGTGAATACTCGGGACATGACCCCTACGAGCAGTACTTC
CASSEYSGHDPYEQYF
>TRBJ2-7|TRBV5-1|17|NA|TRBD2
TGCGCCAGCAGCCCCCTAGCGGGAGAGTCTGGCTCCTACGAGCAGTACTTC
CASSPLAGESGSYEQYF
>TRBJ1-5|TRBV19|16|NA|NA
TGTGCCAGTAGTACGTTTCGGGGGACCGGCAATCAGCCCCAGCATTTT
CASSTFRGTGNQPQHF
>TRBJ1-6|TRBV25-1|15|NA|NA
TGTGCCAGCAGTGACTGGTCGACAGGAGCTTCACCCCTCCACTTT
CASSDWSTGASPLHF
>TRBJ2-2|TRBV6-5|15|few|NA
TGTGCCAGCAGTCTCAGCGGAGTCGGGACCGGGGAGCTGTTTTTT
CASSLSGVGTGELFF
>TRBJ1-2|TRBV30|13|once|NA
TGTGCCTGGATGGGGCCGCCTAACTATGGCTACACCTTC
CAWMGPPNYGYTF
>TRBJ1-3|TRBV10-2|14|NA|TRBD1
TGCGCCAGCAGTGAGGGGACAGGAACGCACACCATATATTTT
CASSEGTGTHTIYF
>TRBJ1-1|TRBV19|14|few|NA
TGTGCCAGTAGGAGGGCTAGGGTTGGGGCTGAAGCTTTCTTT
CASRRARVGAEAFF
>TRBJ2-7|TRBV3-1/TRBV3-2|14|NA|NA
TGTGCCAGCAGCCAAGTTCAAGGGGGCTACGAGCAGTACTTC
CASSQVQGGYEQYF
>TRBJ1-3|TRBV3-1/TRBV3-2|15|NA|NA
TGTGCCAGCAGCCAAGAATTGGCAGGGCGGAACACCATATATTTT
CASSQELAGRNTIYF
>TRBJ2-1|TRBV19|16|NA|TRBD2
TGTGCCAGTAGTATAGTATTTAGCGGGGGGAAGAATGAGCAGTTCTTC
CASSIVFSGGKNEQFF
>TRBJ1-1|TRBV6-6|12|once|NA
TGTGCCAGCAGAAGTACACAACAGGGTTCTTTCTTT
CASRSTQQGSFF
>TRBJ2-2|TRBV7-9|16|NA|TRBD2
TGTGCCAGCAGCTTAGAAGCGGGAGGGCTCACCGGGGAGCTGTTTTTT
CASSLEAGGLTGELFF
>TRBJ1-3|TRBV7-9|16|NA|NA
TGTGCCAGCAGCTTAGCGGGACTGGCCTCTGGAAACACCATATATTTT
CASSLAGLASGNTIYF
>TRBJ1-2|TRBV10-3|16|NA|TRBD1
TGTGCCATCAGTGATTATTCGGGACAGTACCTCCATGGCTACACCTTC
CAISDYSGQYLHGYTF
>TRBJ2-1|TRBV19|14|NA|TRBD2
TGTGCCAGTAGTAGCGGGAGGTCCCTCAATGAGCAGTTCTTC
CASSSGRSLNEQFF
>TRBJ1-4|TRBV5-1|18|once|TRBD1
TGCGCCAGCAGCTTGCCCGGACAGGGAGGACCAACTAATGAAAAACTGTTTTTT
CASSLPGQGGPTNEKLFF
>TRBJ1-1|TRBV18|13|NA|NA
TGTGCCAGCTCACCGGACTGGGGGGGTGAAGCTTTCTTT
CASSPDWGGEAFF
>TRBJ1-3|TRBV5-8|13|few|NA
TGTGCCAGCAGTGTGACGGGGGGAAACACCATATATTTT
CASSVTGGNTIYF
>TRBJ1-5|TRBV12-3/TRBV12-4|13|NA|NA
TGTGCCAGCCGCGGGATGAGCAATCAGCCCCAGCATTTT
CASRGMSNQPQHF
>TRBJ2-3|TRBV18|15|NA|TRBD1
TGTGCCAGCTCATGGCAGTCAGGGGGAACAGATACGCAGTATTTT
CASSWQSGGTDTQYF
>TRBJ2-5|TRBV24-1|19|NA|TRBD2
TGTGCCACCAGTGATAGATATGGGACTAGCGGGAGGGCGGGGGAGACCCAGTACTTC
CATSDRYGTSGRAGETQYF
>TRBJ2-6|TRBV5-1|18|NA|NA
TGCGCCAGCAGCCCATCCGGACAGAGATTCTCTGGGGCCAACGTCCTGACTTTC
CASSPSGQRFSGANVLTF
>TRBJ2-7|TRBV4-1|15|NA|TRBD2
TGCGCCAGCAGCCAAGATAGCGGGAGATACTACGAGCAGTACTTC
CASSQDSGRYYEQYF
>TRBJ2-7|TRBV15|14|NA|TRBD1
TGTGCCACCAGCAGAGAGGGACAGGACTACGAGCAGTACTTC
CATSREGQDYEQYF
>TRBJ2-6|TRBV27|17|NA|TRBD1
TGTGCCAGCAGTCCGGGACAGTTTAGCTCTGGGGCCAACGTCCTGACTTTC
CASSPGQFSSGANVLTF
>TRBJ1-2|TRBV6-5|15|NA|TRBD1
TGTGCCAGCACTTACGGGACAGCCGTCCCTAAAGGCTACACCTTC
CASTYGTAVPKGYTF
>TRBJ2-7|TRBV11-2|13|NA|TRBD2
TGTGCCAGCACCATAGCGGGATCGTACGAGCAGTACTTC
CASTIAGSYEQYF
>TRBJ2-5|TRBV18|13|NA|NA
TGTGCCAGCTCACCAATCTTACAAGAGACCCAGTACTTC
CASSPILQETQYF
>TRBJ1-1|TRBV15|13|NA|NA
TGTGCCCTTCGGGGGGGGCTTGACACTGAAGCTTTCTTT
CALRGGLDTEAFF
>TRBJ1-1|TRBV10-1|16|NA|NA
TGCGCCAGCAGTCTCAGCCAGGGGCGAATGAACACTGAAGCTTTCTTT
CASSLSQGRMNTEAFF
>TRBJ2-3|TRBV7-9|17|NA|TRBD2
TGTGCCAGCAGCCCGCGGTCTACTAGCGGGGACACAGATACGCAGTATTTT
CASSPRSTSGDTDTQYF
>TRBJ1-3|TRBV2|15|NA|TRBD1
TGTGCCAGCAGTGAAAGCAGGGGGCAAAGAAACACCATATATTTT
CASSESRGQRNTIYF
>TRBJ2-3|TRBV27|13|NA|TRBD2
TGTGCCAGCGGACTAGCGGGAGCAGATACGCAGTATTTT
CASGLAGADTQYF
>TRBJ2-1|TRBV2|15|once|TRBD2
TGTGCCAGCAGCTGGGGGCGGGAGGCCTACAATGAGCAGTTCTTC
CASSWGREAYNEQFF
>TRBJ2-7|TRBV5-4|14|NA|TRBD2
TGTGCCAGCAGCTTGAGCGGGAGGAATTACGAGCAGTACTTC
CASSLSGRNYEQYF
>TRBJ2-3|TRBV7-9|15|NA|TRBD2
TGTGCCAGCAGCTTCACTAGCGGCATAACAGATACGCAGTATTTT
CASSFTSGITDTQYF
>TRBJ1-2|TRBV7-3|15|NA|NA
TGTGCCAGCAGCTTCACCCGGACAAGCAACTATGGCTACACCTTC
CASSFTRTSNYGYTF
>TRBJ2-1|TRBV11-2|14|NA|NA
TGTGCCAGCAGCTTAGCTAGCTACTACAATGAGCAGTTCTTC
CASSLASYYNEQFF
>TRBJ1-3|TRBV19|12|NA|NA
TGTGCCAGTGAACTTTCTGGAAACACCATATATTTT
CASELSGNTIYF
>TRBJ1-2|TRBV6-4|15|NA|TRBD1
TGTGCCAGCAGTGCGGGACAGGGGTACGCCTATGGCTACACCTTC
CASSAGQGYAYGYTF
>TRBJ2-7|TRBV7-9|17|few|TRBD2
TGTGCCAGCAGCCTTAGCGGGGACCCTACGAGCTCCTACGAGCAGTACTTC
CASSLSGDPTSSYEQYF
>TRBJ2-5|TRBV19|15|NA|TRBD2
TGTGCCACTAGGGATAGCGGGAGGGTAAAAGAGACCCAGTACTTC
CATRDSGRVKETQYF
>TRBJ1-1|TRBV29-1|13|NA|NA
TGCAGCGTTGAAACTCCGGGGGACACTGAAGCTTTCTTT
CSVETPGDTEAFF
>TRBJ2-5|TRBV23-1|18|NA|NA
TGCGCCAAAAACGGTCGTCTCAACAGCAGACTAGTGCAAGAGACCCAGTACTTC
CAKNGRLNSRLVQETQYF
>TRBJ2-5|TRBV5-4|16|NA|TRBD1
TGTGCCAGCAGCCTTCGGGACAGGGGATTCCAAGAGACCCAGTACTTC
CASSLRDRGFQETQYF
>TRBJ1-2|TRBV7-2|13|NA|NA
TGTGCCAGCAGCTTAAACAGGGCCTATGGCTACACCTTC
CASSLNRAYGYTF
>TRBJ2-7|TRBV2|15|few|TRBD2
TGTGCCAGCAGTGACCGCGACGGGAGGGCCTACGAGCAGTACTTC
CASSDRDGRAYEQYF
>TRBJ2-5|TRBV29-1|14|NA|NA
TGCAGCGTTGAGGCCGGACAGGGAGGGAAGACCCAGTACTTC
CSVEAGQGGKTQYF
>TRBJ2-3|TRBV7-2|15|NA|TRBD2
TGTGCCAGCAGCTTAGGGGGACTACCGACGGGAACGCAGTATTTT
CASSLGGLPTGTQYF
>TRBJ1-6|TRBV19|15|once|NA
TGTGCCAGTAGTATCACTGGACAGAGCAATTCACCCCTCCACTTT
CASSITGQSNSPLHF
>TRBJ1-2|TRBV11-2|13|NA|TRBD1
TGTGCCAGCAGCTCGATGGACAGGGCTGGCTACACCTTC
CASSSMDRAGYTF